This TCR beta chain was sequenced for a study of response to subunit inactivated influenza vaccine. TCRdb fed the RT-PCR reads into MiXCR, producing one record per CDR3 protein. The repertoire has under 800,000 distinct CDR3 sequences, about 15% of them found once; the top ten carry roughly 6.4%. Regarding the study as a whole: It was suggested by the authors that few new T cells are recruited by each seasonal influenza vaccination.

Note on this clonotype: Its antigen is unidentified.

This sample comprised PBMCs from blood, obtained approximately 15 days before vaccination. This TCR came from a man aged 45-60 years who received an inactivated influenza vaccine.

CDR3 DNA: TGCGCCAGCAGGGGGACTAGACTCTCCTACAATGAGCAGTTCTTC. Translated, it gives CASRGTRLSYNEQFF. V usage is TRBV5-1 and J usage is TRBJ2-1; 8 nucleotides line up with TRBD2. This CDR3 has 15 amino acids. V trimming: 5 bases; J trimming: 0 bases; junction bases outside the gene matches: 4. CDR1 and CDR2 (germline): SGHRS, YFSETQ.